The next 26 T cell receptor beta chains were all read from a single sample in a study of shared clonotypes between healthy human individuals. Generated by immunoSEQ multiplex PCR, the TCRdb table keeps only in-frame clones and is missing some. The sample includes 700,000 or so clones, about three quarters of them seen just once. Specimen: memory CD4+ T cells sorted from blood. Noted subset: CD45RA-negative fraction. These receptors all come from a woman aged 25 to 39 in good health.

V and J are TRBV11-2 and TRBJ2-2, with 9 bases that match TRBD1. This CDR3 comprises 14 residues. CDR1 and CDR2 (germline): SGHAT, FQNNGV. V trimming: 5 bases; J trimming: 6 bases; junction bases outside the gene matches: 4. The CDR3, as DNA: TGTGCCAGCAGCGCACAGGGGGCCGCCGGGGAGCTGTTTTTT. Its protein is CASSAQGAAGELFF.

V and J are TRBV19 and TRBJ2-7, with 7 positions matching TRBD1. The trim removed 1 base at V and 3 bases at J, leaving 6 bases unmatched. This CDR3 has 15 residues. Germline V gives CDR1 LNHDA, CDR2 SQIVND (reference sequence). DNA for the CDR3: TGTGCCAGTAGTATAGTCGCAGGGGGAGACTACGAGCAGTACTTC. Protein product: CASSIVAGGDYEQYF.

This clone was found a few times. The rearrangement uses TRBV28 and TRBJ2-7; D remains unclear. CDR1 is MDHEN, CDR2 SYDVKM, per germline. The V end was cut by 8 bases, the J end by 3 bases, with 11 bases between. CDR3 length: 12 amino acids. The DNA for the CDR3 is TGTGCCAGCCGGTTGGAAGGCTACGAGCAGTACTTC. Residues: CASRLEGYEQYF.

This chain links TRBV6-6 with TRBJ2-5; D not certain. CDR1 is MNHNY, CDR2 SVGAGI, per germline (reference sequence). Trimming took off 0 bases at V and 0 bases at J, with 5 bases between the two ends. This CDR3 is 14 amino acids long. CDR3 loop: CASSYSQNQETQYF. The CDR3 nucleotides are TGTGCCAGCAGTTACTCGCAGAACCAAGAGACCCAGTACTTC.

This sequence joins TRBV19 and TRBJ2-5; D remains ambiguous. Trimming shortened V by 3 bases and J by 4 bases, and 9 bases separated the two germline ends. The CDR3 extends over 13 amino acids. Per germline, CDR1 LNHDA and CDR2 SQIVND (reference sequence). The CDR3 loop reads CASSIPPGETQYF. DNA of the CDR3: TGTGCCAGTAGTATCCCCCCCGGAGAGACCCAGTACTTC. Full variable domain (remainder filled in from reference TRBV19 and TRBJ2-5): DGGITQSPKYLFRKEGQNVTLSCEQNLNHDAMYWYRQDPGQGLRLIYYSQIVNDFQKGDIAEGYSVSREKKESFPLTVTSAQKNPTAFYLCASSIPPGETQYFGPGTRLLVL.

CDR3 nucleotide sequence: TGTGCCAGCACCTATCAGGGGGGACAAAACACAGATACGCAGTATTTT. Its protein is CASTYQGGQNTDTQYF. The chain joins TRBV28 to TRBJ2-3; a weak D match, TRBD1 (7 bases). The CDR3 length is 16 residues. Germline V gives CDR1 MDHEN, CDR2 SYDVKM. With 7 bases removed from V and 2 bases from J, the gap between germline ends came to 19 bases. The full variable domain, rest sourced from reference TRBV28 and TRBJ2-3, is DVKVTQSSRYLVKRTGEKVFLECVQDMDHENMFWYRQDPGLGLRLIYFSYDVKMKEKGDIPEGYSVSREKKERFSLILESASTNQTSMYLCASTYQGGQNTDTQYFGPGTRLTVL.

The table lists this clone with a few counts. CDR3 loop: CASSQGSDRHQPQHF. CDR3 nucleotide sequence: TGCGCCAGCAGCCAAGGGTCGGACAGACATCAGCCCCAGCATTTT. The rearrangement links TRBV4-1 to TRBJ1-5; weak D call: TRBD1 (6 bases). The CDR3 is 15 amino acids. The germline V and J ends were trimmed by 1 base and 5 bases, with 12 bases remaining between them. Germline CDR1 reads MGHRA; CDR2 reads YSYEKL.

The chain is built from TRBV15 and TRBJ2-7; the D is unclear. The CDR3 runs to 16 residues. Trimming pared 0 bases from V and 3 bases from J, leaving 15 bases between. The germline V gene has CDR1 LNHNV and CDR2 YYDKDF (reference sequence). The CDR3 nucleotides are TGTGCCACCAGCAGAGATTCCGTGCCAAGAAACTACGAGCAGTACTTC. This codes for CATSRDSVPRNYEQYF.

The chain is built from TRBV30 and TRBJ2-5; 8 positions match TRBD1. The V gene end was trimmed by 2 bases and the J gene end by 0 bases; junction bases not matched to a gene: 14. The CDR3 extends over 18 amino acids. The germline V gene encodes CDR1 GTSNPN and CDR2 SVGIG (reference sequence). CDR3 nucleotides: TGTGCCTGGAGTAACTCCAGGGGGCTTGGGTCGTACCAAGAGACCCAGTACTTC. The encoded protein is CAWSNSRGLGSYQETQYF.

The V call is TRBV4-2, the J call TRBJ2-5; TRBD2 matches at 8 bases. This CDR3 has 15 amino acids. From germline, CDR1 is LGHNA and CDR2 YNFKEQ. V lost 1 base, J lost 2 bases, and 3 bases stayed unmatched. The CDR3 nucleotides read TGTGCCAGCAGCCAAGCGGGAGGGCCGCAAGAGACCCAGTACTTC. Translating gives CASSQAGGPQETQYF.

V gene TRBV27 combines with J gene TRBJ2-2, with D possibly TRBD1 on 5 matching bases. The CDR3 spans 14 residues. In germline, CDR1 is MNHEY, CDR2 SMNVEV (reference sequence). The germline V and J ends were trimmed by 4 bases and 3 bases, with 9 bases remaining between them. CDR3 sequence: CASSSARDTGELFF. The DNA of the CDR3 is TGTGCCAGCAGTTCCGCCAGGGACACCGGGGAGCTGTTTTTT.

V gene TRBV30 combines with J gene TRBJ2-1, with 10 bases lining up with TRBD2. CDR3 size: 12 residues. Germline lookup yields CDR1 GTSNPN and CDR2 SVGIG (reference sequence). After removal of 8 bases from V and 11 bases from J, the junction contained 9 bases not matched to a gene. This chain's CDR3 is CARELAGSQQFF. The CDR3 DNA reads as TGTGCCCGGGAACTAGCGGGGAGCCAGCAGTTCTTC.

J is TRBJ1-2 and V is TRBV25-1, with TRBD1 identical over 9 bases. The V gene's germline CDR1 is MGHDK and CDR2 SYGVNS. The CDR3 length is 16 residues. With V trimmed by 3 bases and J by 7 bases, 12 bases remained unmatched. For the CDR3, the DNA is TGTGCCAGCAGTGATCTCCGGGACAGGGCCGCGAGTGGCTACACCTTC. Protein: CASSDLRDRAASGYTF.

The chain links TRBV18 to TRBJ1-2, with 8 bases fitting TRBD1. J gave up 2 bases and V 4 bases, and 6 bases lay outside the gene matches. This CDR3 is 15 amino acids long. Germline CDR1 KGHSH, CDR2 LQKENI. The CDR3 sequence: CASSHTTGANYGYTF. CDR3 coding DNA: TGTGCCAGCTCACATACGACAGGGGCCAACTATGGCTACACCTTC.

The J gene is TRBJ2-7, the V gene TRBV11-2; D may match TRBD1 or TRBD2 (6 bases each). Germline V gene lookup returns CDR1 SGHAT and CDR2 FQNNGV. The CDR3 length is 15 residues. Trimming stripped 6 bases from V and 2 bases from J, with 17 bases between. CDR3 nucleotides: TGTGCCAGCAGGGCCGGGGGCAGGGGAGCCTACGAGCAGTACTTC. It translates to CASRAGGRGAYEQYF.

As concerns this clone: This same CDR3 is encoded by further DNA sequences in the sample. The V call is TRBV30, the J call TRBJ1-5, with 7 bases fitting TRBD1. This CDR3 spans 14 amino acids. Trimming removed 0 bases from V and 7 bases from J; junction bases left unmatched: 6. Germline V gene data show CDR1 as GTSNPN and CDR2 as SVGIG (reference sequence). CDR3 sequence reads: CAWSVRGGGQPQHF. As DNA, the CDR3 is TGTGCCTGGAGTGTCAGGGGGGGCGGGCAGCCCCAGCATTTT.

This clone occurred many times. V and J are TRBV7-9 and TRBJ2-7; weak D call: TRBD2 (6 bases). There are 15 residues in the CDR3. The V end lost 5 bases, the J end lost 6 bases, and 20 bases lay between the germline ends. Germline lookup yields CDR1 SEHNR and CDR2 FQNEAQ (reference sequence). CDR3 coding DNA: TGTGCCAGCAGCCCCGTGACAAGCCTAGCGCGCGAGCAGTACTTC. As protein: CASSPVTSLAREQYF.

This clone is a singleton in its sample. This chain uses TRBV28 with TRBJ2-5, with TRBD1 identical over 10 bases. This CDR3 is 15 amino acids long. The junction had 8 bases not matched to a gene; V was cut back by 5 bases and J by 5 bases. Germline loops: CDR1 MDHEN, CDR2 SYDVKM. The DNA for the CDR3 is TGTGCCAGCAGTGAGGCGACAGGGGGCGCTGAGACCCAGTACTTC. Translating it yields CASSEATGGAETQYF. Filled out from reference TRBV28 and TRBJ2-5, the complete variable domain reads DVKVTQSSRYLVKRTGEKVFLECVQDMDHENMFWYRQDPGLGLRLIYFSYDVKMKEKGDIPEGYSVSREKKERFSLILESASTNQTSMYLCASSEATGGAETQYFGPGTRLLVL.

CDR3 residues: CASKAGTGVVSNQPQHF. The CDR3 nucleotides are TGTGCCAGTAAAGCCGGGACAGGGGTAGTTAGCAATCAGCCCCAGCATTTT. This chain links TRBV19 with TRBJ1-5, with 10 bases lining up with TRBD1. The J segment lost 0 bases and the V segment lost 7 bases, leaving 9 bases of the junction unmatched. The CDR3 is 17 residues long. Germline loops: CDR1 LNHDA, CDR2 SQIVND (reference sequence). The full variable domain, rest sourced from reference TRBV19 and TRBJ1-5, is DGGITQSPKYLFRKEGQNVTLSCEQNLNHDAMYWYRQDPGQGLRLIYYSQIVNDFQKGDIAEGYSVSREKKESFPLTVTSAQKNPTAFYLCASKAGTGVVSNQPQHFGDGTRLSIL.

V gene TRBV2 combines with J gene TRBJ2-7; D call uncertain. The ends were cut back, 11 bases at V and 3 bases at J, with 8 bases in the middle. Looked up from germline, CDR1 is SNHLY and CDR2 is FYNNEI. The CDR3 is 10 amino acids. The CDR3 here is CASSNYEQYF. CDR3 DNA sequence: TGTGCCTCCTCCAACTACGAGCAGTACTTC.

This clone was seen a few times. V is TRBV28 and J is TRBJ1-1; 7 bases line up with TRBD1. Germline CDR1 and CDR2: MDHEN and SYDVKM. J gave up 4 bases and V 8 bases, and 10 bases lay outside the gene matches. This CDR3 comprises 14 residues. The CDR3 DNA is TGTGCCAGCCATTCTACAGGGGCTGCCACTGAAGCTTTCTTT. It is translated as CASHSTGAATEAFF.

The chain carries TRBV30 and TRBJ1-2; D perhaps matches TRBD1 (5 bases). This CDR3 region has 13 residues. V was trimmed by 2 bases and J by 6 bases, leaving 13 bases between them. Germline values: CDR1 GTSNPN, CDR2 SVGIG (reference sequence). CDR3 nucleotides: TGTGCCTGGAGTAAGGGCGGCAGGGATGGCTACACCTTC. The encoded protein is CAWSKGGRDGYTF.

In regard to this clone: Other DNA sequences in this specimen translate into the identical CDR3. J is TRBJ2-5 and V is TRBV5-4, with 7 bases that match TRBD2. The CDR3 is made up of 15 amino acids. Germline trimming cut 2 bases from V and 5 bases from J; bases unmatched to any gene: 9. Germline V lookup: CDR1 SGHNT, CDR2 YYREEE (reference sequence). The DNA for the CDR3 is TGTGCCAGCAGCTTTGGGGGAGGGCCGGGGGAGACCCAGTACTTC. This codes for CASSFGGGPGETQYF. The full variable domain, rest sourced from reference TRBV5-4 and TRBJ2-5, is ETGVTQSPTHLIKTRGQQVTLRCSSQSGHNTVSWYQQALGQGPQFIFQYYREEENGRGNFPPRFSGLQFPNYSSELNVNALELDDSALYLCASSFGGGPGETQYFGPGTRLLVL.

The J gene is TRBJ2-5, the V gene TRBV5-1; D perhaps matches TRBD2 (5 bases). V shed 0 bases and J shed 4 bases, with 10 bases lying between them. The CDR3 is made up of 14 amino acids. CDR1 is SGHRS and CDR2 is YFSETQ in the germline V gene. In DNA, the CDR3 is TGCGCCAGCAGCTTGGCGTTGGCGGGAGAGACCCAGTACTTC. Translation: CASSLALAGETQYF.

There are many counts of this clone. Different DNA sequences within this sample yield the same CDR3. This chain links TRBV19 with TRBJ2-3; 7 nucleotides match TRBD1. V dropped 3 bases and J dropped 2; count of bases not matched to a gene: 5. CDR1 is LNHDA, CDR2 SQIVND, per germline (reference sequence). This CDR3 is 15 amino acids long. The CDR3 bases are TGTGCCAGTAGTATCGGTACAGGGGCCACAGATACGCAGTATTTT. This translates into CASSIGTGATDTQYF.

CDR3 nucleotide sequence: TGTGCCAGCAGCGTAGGACTAGCGGGAGAGACCCAGTACTTC. Protein: CASSVGLAGETQYF. The chain combines TRBV9 with TRBJ2-5; 10 bases align to TRBD2. Trimming removed 0 bases from V and 4 bases from J; junction bases left unmatched: 0. CDR1 is SGDLS, CDR2 YYNGEE, per germline. This CDR3 contains 14 residues.